Shown below are 20 T cell receptor beta chains from a single sample sequenced in a study. Tregs were sorted as CD4+CD25+CD127-/low cells. TCRdb analysed the 5' RACE reads with MiXCR anew, one entry per CDR3 protein. Here the sample spans around 10,000 distinct CDR3 sequences, approximately 17% being singletons. The sequencing input was Tregs sorted from a lymph node. The receptors shown here come from a female donor with breast cancer.

With regard to this clonotype: A much larger clonotype is one base distant, so this may be a read error. The gene calls are TRBV2 and TRBJ2-1; D might be TRBD1 (6 bases). V was shortened by 6 bases and J by 6 bases, with 18 bases between the two germline ends. There are 15 residues in the CDR3. Germline CDR1 SNHLY, CDR2 FYNNEI. DNA of the CDR3: TGTGCCAGCAGCCTGACAGGCCATACCCTCAATGAGCAGTTCTTC. Its protein product is CASSLTGHTLNEQFF.

This clonotype has ten or more counts. The chain uses TRBV5-1 and TRBJ2-5, with a weak D call TRBD2 (6 bases). The germline CDR1 and CDR2 sequences are SGHRS and YFSETQ. The V and J ends lost 4 bases and 3 bases respectively, with 7 bases between them. CDR3 length: 12 amino acids. CDR3 sequence: CASSGGKETQYF. CDR3 in DNA: TGCGCCAGCAGCGGAGGGAAAGAGACCCAGTACTTC.

This clonotype rates as medium-sized. The chain joins TRBV6-1 to TRBJ2-5; D remains unclear. From germline, CDR1 is MNHNS and CDR2 SASEGT. Trimming removed 5 bases from V and 3 bases from J, with 7 bases in between. The CDR3 runs to 12 residues. CDR3 DNA sequence: TGTGCCAGCAGTCGACTGGAAGAGACCCAGTACTTC. This sequence encodes CASSRLEETQYF.

Ten or more counts support this clonotype. The chain employs TRBV20-1 and TRBJ2-2, with unresolved D. V was trimmed by 4 bases and J by 0 bases, leaving 9 bases between them. From germline, CDR1 is DFQATT and CDR2 SNEGSKA (reference sequence). This CDR3 is 14 amino acids long. The CDR3 coding sequence is TGCAGTGCTACAAAAAATACGAACACCGGGGAGCTGTTTTTT. Its translation: CSATKNTNTGELFF.

For the CDR3, the DNA is TGTGCCACCAGTGATTCCCTCGGGACAGGACAAGAGACCCAGTACTTC. Translation: CATSDSLGTGQETQYF. V and J are TRBV24-1 and TRBJ2-5; 8 bases match TRBD1. CDR1 KGHDR and CDR2 SFDVKD come from the germline V gene. The CDR3 sequence is 16 residues long. Trimming cost V 2 bases and J 2 bases; bases outside gene matches: 6.

This clonotype was recorded at least ten times. V usage is TRBV5-1 and J usage is TRBJ1-1; 7 bases map to TRBD1. The V gene end was trimmed by 0 bases and the J gene end by 4 bases; junction bases not matched to a gene: 6. The germline V gene has CDR1 SGHRS and CDR2 YFSETQ. The CDR3 totals 15 residues. The CDR3 coding sequence is TGCGCCAGCAGCTTGGTGGGACAGAGGGCCACTGAAGCTTTCTTT. It is translated as CASSLVGQRATEAFF.

This clonotype was picked up many times. The V gene is TRBV29-1, the J gene TRBJ2-5; the D gene is possibly TRBD1 (6 bases). V lost 7 bases to trimming and J lost 7 bases, with 19 bases between them. This CDR3 spans 13 amino acids. Germline V gives CDR1 SQVTM, CDR2 ANQGSEA. CDR3 sequence (DNA): TGCAGCGGCCGAATACAGGGTTGGGGGACCCAGTACTTC. Protein: CSGRIQGWGTQYF.

This clonotype was observed a few times. A clone one base away is much larger, so this may be a read error. The chain combines TRBV20-1 with TRBJ2-1; 8 bases align to TRBD2. The CDR3 has 16 residues. Germline CDR1 reads DFQATT; CDR2 reads SNEGSKA (reference sequence). This chain's CDR3 is CSARDLETSVHNEQLF. DNA of the CDR3: TGCAGTGCTAGAGATCTTGAGACTAGCGTCCACAATGAGCAGCTCTTC.

This clonotype was observed many times. The chain is built from TRBV7-9 and TRBJ2-4; 7 nucleotides align to TRBD1. The CDR3 length is 16 residues. V shed 4 bases and J 1 base; nucleotides not matched to a gene: 7. Germline V gene sequence: CDR1 SEHNR, CDR2 FQNEAQ (reference sequence). The CDR3 sequence is CASSSRQGGAKNIQYF. CDR3 sequence (DNA): TGTGCCAGCAGCTCACGACAGGGTGGGGCCAAAAACATTCAGTACTTC.

This clonotype has ten or more counts. The V and J genes are TRBV20-1 and TRBJ2-7, with D perhaps TRBD2 (5 bases). Per the germline V gene, CDR1 is DFQATT and CDR2 is SNEGSKA (reference sequence). V was trimmed by 2 bases and J by 6 bases, leaving 11 bases between them. CDR3 length: 12 amino acids. The DNA of the CDR3 is TGCAGTGCTAGAAGGCGGGTTTTCGAGCAGTACTTC. Its translation: CSARRRVFEQYF.

By share of the sample, this clonotype is medium-sized. The rearrangement links TRBV5-1 to TRBJ2-1; 7 bases line up with TRBD2. The junction had 0 bases not matched to a gene; V was cut back by 0 bases and J by 6 bases. Germline CDR1 reads SGHRS; CDR2 reads YFSETQ. The CDR3 consists of 13 residues. The CDR3 spells CASSLGTSNEQFF. The DNA for the CDR3 is TGCGCCAGCAGCTTGGGGACTAGCAATGAGCAGTTCTTC.

The gene calls are TRBV30 and TRBJ2-2; D uncertain. There are 16 residues in the CDR3. Per the germline V gene, CDR1 is GTSNPN and CDR2 is SVGIG (reference sequence). The ends were cut back, 2 bases at V and 2 bases at J, with 15 bases in the middle. This chain's CDR3 is CAWSPPGSSNTGELFF. The DNA for the CDR3 is TGTGCCTGGAGTCCCCCAGGTAGTTCCAACACCGGGGAGCTGTTTTTT.

This clonotype occurred many times. This sequence joins TRBV27 and TRBJ2-7, with D unclear. V was shortened by 2 bases and J by 2 bases, with 4 bases between the two germline ends. The CDR3 runs to 12 residues. Looked up from germline, CDR1 is MNHEY and CDR2 is SMNVEV (reference sequence). CDR3: CASSLGTYEQYF. The CDR3, as DNA: TGTGCCAGCAGTTTAGGTACCTACGAGCAGTACTTC.

This clonotype came up many times. The rearrangement joins TRBV24-1 to TRBJ2-3; D remains unclear. Trimming removed 4 bases at V and 3 bases at J, with 19 bases between. There are 17 residues in the CDR3. Germline V lookup: CDR1 KGHDR, CDR2 SFDVKD. The CDR3 DNA sequence: TGTGCCACCAGTGACCCTGGATCCTCGTACTCAACAGATACGCAGTATTTT. This sequence encodes CATSDPGSSYSTDTQYF.

The table lists this clonotype with many counts. This chain uses TRBV5-4 with TRBJ1-3, with a possible D match to TRBD1 (5 bases). V was shortened by 4 bases and J by 0 bases, with 11 bases between the two germline ends. Germline V gives CDR1 SGHNT, CDR2 YYREEE (reference sequence). CDR3 length: 15 residues. The CDR3 region is CASSPRTNSGNTIYF. The CDR3 nucleotides read TGTGCCAGCAGCCCTAGGACAAACTCTGGAAACACCATATATTTT.

By share, this clonotype ranks as medium-sized. The V call is TRBV7-2, the J call TRBJ2-1, with 7 bases aligning to TRBD2. The CDR3 has 16 amino acids. CDR1 and CDR2 from the germline V gene are SGHTA and FQGNSA. Unmatched junction bases numbered 19, after V lost 10 bases and J lost 7 bases. CDR3 protein: CAIAWGGTGSTNEQFF. CDR3 DNA sequence: TGTGCCATCGCCTGGGGAGGGACGGGATCTACAAATGAGCAGTTCTTC.

This chain uses TRBV5-1 with TRBJ2-2; 9 bases match TRBD2. Germline assignment: CDR1 SGHRS and CDR2 YFSETQ. Trimming cost V 1 base and J 2 bases; bases outside gene matches: 6. CDR3 size: 17 residues. CDR3 loop: CASSLTSSGINTGELFF. CDR3 sequence (DNA): TGCGCCAGCAGCTTGACCTCTAGCGGGATCAACACCGGGGAGCTGTTTTTT.

This clonotype is medium-sized (0.01 to 0.1%) in the sample. The V and J genes are TRBV6-6 and TRBJ2-3, with D hard to call. V was pared by 7 bases and J by 0 bases, with 11 bases between. The CDR3 is 14 residues long. Per the germline V gene, CDR1 is MNHNY and CDR2 is SVGAGI (reference sequence). CDR3 sequence (DNA): TGTGCCAGCAAACCGACGGTCAGCACAGATACGCAGTATTTT. This encodes CASKPTVSTDTQYF.

In DNA form, the CDR3 reads TGTGCCAGGAGTCGTGGGGGGCTGACCTACGAGCAGTACTTC. The encoded protein is CARSRGGLTYEQYF. This sequence joins TRBV12-3 or TRBV12-4 and TRBJ2-7, with D perhaps assigned TRBD1 or TRBD2 (6 bases each). Trimming removed 9 bases at V and 2 bases at J, with 17 bases between. The CDR3 is 14 residues long.

This clonotype is categorized as medium-sized (0.01 to 0.1%). The V gene is TRBV7-6, the J gene TRBJ2-2; no reliable D call. Germline CDR1 SGHVS, CDR2 FNYEAQ. The length of the CDR3 is 14 residues. V was pared by 4 bases and J by 5 bases, with 11 bases between. The CDR3 nucleotides are TGTGCCAGCAGCTCTACACACCTAACCGGGGAGCTGTTTTTT. This translates into CASSSTHLTGELFF. Full variable domain (missing parts from reference TRBV7-6 and TRBJ2-2): GAGVSQSPRYKVTKRGQDVALRCDPISGHVSLYWYRQALGQGPEFLTYFNYEAQQDKSGLPNDRFSAERPEGSISTLTIQRTEQRDSAMYRCASSSTHLTGELFFGEGSRLTVL.